The entry that follows covers one T cell receptor beta chain sequence. The antigen remains undetermined. This sample is drawn from a study of CD8+ T cells in alopecia areata. Study results and limitations: In lesional scalp, particularly from alopecia totalis/universalis, clonality was higher than in normal scalp.

Extracted RNA was reverse transcribed into cDNA, the sequencing template. The table came from immunoSEQ multiplex PCR; TCRdb's copy has only in-frame clones and leaves some out. The data contain about 170,000 clones, about 66% of them singletons. This material consisted of CD8+ T cells sorted from blood, taken at week 0. This TCR was sampled from a human donor with alopecia areata.

In DNA form, the CDR3 reads TGTGCCAGCAGCCAGTTAAGAGGAAGTGCCTACGAGCAGTACTTC. Protein: CASSQLRGSAYEQYF. This chain joins TRBV4-2 and TRBJ2-7, with D hard to call. V gave up 3 bases and J gave up 2 bases, with 14 bases separating them. The germline gives CDR1 LGHNA, CDR2 YNFKEQ. CDR3 length equals 15 residues.